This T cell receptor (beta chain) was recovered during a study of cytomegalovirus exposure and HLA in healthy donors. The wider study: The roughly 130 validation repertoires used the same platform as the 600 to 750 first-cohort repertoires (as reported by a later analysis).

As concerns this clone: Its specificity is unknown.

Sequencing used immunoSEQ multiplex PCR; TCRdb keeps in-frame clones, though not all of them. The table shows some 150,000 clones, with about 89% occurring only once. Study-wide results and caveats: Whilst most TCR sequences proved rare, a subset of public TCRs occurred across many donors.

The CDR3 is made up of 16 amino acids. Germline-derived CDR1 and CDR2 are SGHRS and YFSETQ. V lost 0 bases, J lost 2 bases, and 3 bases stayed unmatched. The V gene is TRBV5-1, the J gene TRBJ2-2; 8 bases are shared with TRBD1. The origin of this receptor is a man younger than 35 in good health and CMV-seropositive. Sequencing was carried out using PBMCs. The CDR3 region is CASSLAGTGNTGELFF. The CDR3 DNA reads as TGCGCCAGCAGCTTGGCCGGGACAGGAAACACCGGGGAGCTGTTTTTT.